Following are 10 T cell receptor beta chains from one sample sequenced in a study of memory CD4+ T cells and cytomegalovirus serostatus. Single viable CD3+CD4+CD8-CD45RO+ cells were sorted as the memory CD4+ T cells. Clones were read by immunoSEQ multiplex PCR, and TCRdb kept only the in-frame ones, dropping some. The sample lists tens of thousands of clones, 75% to 85% occurring once. Sequenced: memory CD4+ T cells from blood. Source of these receptors: an adult in good health and CMV-seronegative.

The genes are TRBV21-1 and TRBJ2-3; TRBD2 is the table's D call, not checked against the DNA. TRBV21-1 is deemed a pseudogene. The CDR3 totals 16 residues. The CDR3, as DNA: TGTGCCAGCAGCAAATCTCCGGGGGGGCCGTCAGATACGCAGTATTTT. Translated: CASSKSPGGPSDTQYF.

This clone was found once. V usage is TRBV30 and J usage is TRBJ1-2; D is ambiguous. The CDR3 extends over 15 amino acids. CDR1 and CDR2 (germline): GTSNPN, SVGIG (reference sequence). The V and J ends lost 4 bases and 8 bases respectively, with 23 bases between them. This CDR3 is CAWIRSRASPGGYTF. Written as DNA, the CDR3 is TGTGCCTGGATCAGGTCACGTGCTTCCCCTGGGGGCTACACCTTC.

The chain has TRBV5-5 and TRBJ1-1; 8 nucleotides agree with TRBD1. The CDR3 has 15 residues. Looked up from germline, CDR1 is SGHKS and CDR2 is YYEKEE (reference sequence). The V and J ends lost 7 bases and 4 bases, in that order; junction bases with no gene match: 12. CDR3 DNA: TGTGCCAGCGGTATTAGCGGACAGGGACGCACTGAAGCTTTCTTT. Translating gives CASGISGQGRTEAFF.

J is TRBJ2-7 and V is TRBV10-1; TRBD1 matches at 9 bases. CDR3 size: 14 residues. V trimming: 8 bases; J trimming: 3 bases; junction bases outside the gene matches: 8. Germline loops: CDR1 WNHNN, CDR2 SYGVQD (reference sequence). The CDR3 region is CASPLGDRVYEQYF. CDR3 DNA sequence: TGCGCCAGCCCCCTGGGGGACAGGGTCTACGAGCAGTACTTC.

J is TRBJ1-1 and V is TRBV2, with a possible D match to TRBD1 (5 bases). Germline CDR1 is SNHLY and CDR2 is FYNNEI. Trimming left V 6 bases short and J 10 bases short, with 12 bases between. CDR3 length: 11 residues. CDR3 sequence (DNA): TGTGCCAGCAGGGACCCGGGGGTAGCTTTCTTT. Translated, it gives CASRDPGVAFF.

The genes are TRBV19 and TRBJ1-1, with D possibly being TRBD1 (6 bases). Trimming pared 2 bases from V and 7 bases from J, leaving 14 bases between. Germline lookup yields CDR1 LNHDA and CDR2 SQIVND (reference sequence). The CDR3 runs 14 residues. The CDR3 region is CASSIRGARIEAFF. For the CDR3, the DNA is TGTGCCAGTAGTATAAGGGGGGCGCGGATTGAAGCTTTCTTT.

This sequence joins TRBV2 and TRBJ1-2; 8 nucleotides align to TRBD1. The CDR3 covers 15 residues. Unmatched junction bases numbered 11, after V lost 10 bases and J lost 1 base. From germline, CDR1 is SNHLY and CDR2 FYNNEI. The CDR3 DNA is TGTGCCACCCGACAGGGGACACAAAATAACTATGGCTACACCTTC. As protein: CATRQGTQNNYGYTF.

J is TRBJ1-1 and V is TRBV29-1; TRBD1 might be the D (6 bases). The germline CDR1 and CDR2 sequences are SQVTM and ANQGSEA. Trimming took 7 bases from V and 0 from J, leaving 12 bases between them. The CDR3 sequence is 13 residues long. In DNA form, the CDR3 reads TGCAGCGCCGAGGGGACATTGAACACTGAAGCTTTCTTT. Translation: CSAEGTLNTEAFF.

The V call is TRBV6-1, the J call TRBJ1-1; D not certain. V dropped 6 bases and J dropped 3 bases, with 14 bases sitting between them. The germline gives CDR1 MNHNS, CDR2 SASEGT. The length of the CDR3 is 14 residues. CDR3: CASSYRLADTEAFF. The CDR3 DNA reads TGTGCCAGCAGCTATCGGCTGGCGGACACTGAAGCTTTCTTT.

The genes are TRBV9 and TRBJ1-1; a possible D gene is TRBD1 (6 bases). The V end lost 1 base, the J end lost 4 bases, and 14 bases lay between the germline ends. The CDR3 length is 15 residues. Germline CDR1 reads SGDLS; CDR2 reads YYNGEE. The CDR3: CASSVRGGVGTEAFF. The CDR3 bases are TGTGCCAGCAGCGTAAGGGGGGGAGTTGGCACTGAAGCTTTCTTT.